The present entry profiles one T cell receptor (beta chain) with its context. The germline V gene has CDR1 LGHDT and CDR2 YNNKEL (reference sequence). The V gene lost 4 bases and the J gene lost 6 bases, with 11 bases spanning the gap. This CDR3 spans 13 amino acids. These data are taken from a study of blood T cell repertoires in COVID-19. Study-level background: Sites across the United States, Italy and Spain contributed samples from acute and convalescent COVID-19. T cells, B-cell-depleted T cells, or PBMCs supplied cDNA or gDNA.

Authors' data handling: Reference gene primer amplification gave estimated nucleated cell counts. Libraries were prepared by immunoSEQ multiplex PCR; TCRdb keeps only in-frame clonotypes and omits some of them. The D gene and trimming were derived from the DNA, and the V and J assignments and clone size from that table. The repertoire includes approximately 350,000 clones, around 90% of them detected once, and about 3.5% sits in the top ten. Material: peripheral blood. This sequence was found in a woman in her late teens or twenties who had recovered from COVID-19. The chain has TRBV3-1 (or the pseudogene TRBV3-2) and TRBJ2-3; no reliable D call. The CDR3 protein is CASSPHDGDTQYF. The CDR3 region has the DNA TGTGCCAGCAGCCCACACGACGGGGATACGCAGTATTTT.